The 17 T cell receptor beta chains reported below all come from one sample, sequenced in a study of T cell changes during pregnancy in multiple sclerosis. Measured with immunoSEQ multiplex PCR; TCRdb has only the in-frame clones, and not every one. There are roughly 52,000 clones in the sample; around 94% occur only once, and roughly 5% lies in the top ten. Sequencing was performed on CD8+ T cells from peripheral blood mononuclear cells, taken before pregnancy. The source is a female donor with multiple sclerosis, enrolled in a pregnancy study.

This clone was seen only once. V is TRBV27 and J is TRBJ1-1, with TRBD1 matching over 7 bases. Germline V gene sequence: CDR1 MNHEY, CDR2 SMNVEV (reference sequence). The CDR3 is 13 amino acids. V was pared by 5 bases and J by 7 bases, with 7 bases of the junction left unmatched. CDR3 residues: CASSRGQVVEAFF. The CDR3 DNA sequence: TGTGCCAGCAGTCGAGGACAGGTCGTTGAAGCTTTCTTT.

The chain couples TRBV30 to TRBJ1-1; 7 bases fit TRBD1. CDR3 length: 13 amino acids. The J segment lost 11 bases and the V segment lost 7 bases, leaving 16 bases of the junction unmatched. The germline V gene encodes CDR1 GTSNPN and CDR2 SVGIG (reference sequence). In nucleotides, the CDR3 is TGTGCCTCATACCCCGGGACAGATGTGTGGGCTTTCTTT. As protein: CASYPGTDVWAFF.

The CDR3 bases are TGCGCCAGCAGCTTGGCCCTAGCGGGAGGGCCCACAGATACGCAGTATTTT. Protein: CASSLALAGGPTDTQYF. The chain carries TRBV5-1 and TRBJ2-3; 12 bases are shared with TRBD2. The V segment lost 0 bases and the J segment 2 bases; nucleotides outside the gene matches: 4. The V gene's germline CDR1 is SGHRS and CDR2 YFSETQ. The CDR3 length is 17 residues.

J is TRBJ1-2 and V is TRBV6-5; weak D call: TRBD1 (6 bases). Germline CDR1 and CDR2: MNHEY and SVGAGI. The CDR3 has 15 amino acids. V was shortened by 5 bases and J by 7 bases, with 20 bases between the two germline ends. This CDR3 reads CASSAQTGLDFGYTF. The CDR3 region has the DNA TGTGCCAGCAGTGCCCAAACAGGGTTGGATTTTGGCTACACCTTC.

The genes are TRBV4-1 and TRBJ2-7, with 9 bases aligning to TRBD1. Germline loops: CDR1 MGHRA, CDR2 YSYEKL. V lost 4 bases to trimming and J lost 3 bases; unmatched junction nucleotides: 4. The CDR3 is 14 amino acids. As DNA, the CDR3 is TGCGCCAGCAGCCTAGGGACAGGGCGCTACGAGCAGTACTTC. Translated: CASSLGTGRYEQYF.

V is TRBV4-1 and J is TRBJ1-1, with 7 bases matching TRBD1. This CDR3 is 15 amino acids long. Germline trimming cut 1 base from V and 2 bases from J; bases unmatched to any gene: 4. Germline V gives CDR1 MGHRA, CDR2 YSYEKL. CDR3 DNA: TGCGCCAGCAGCCAAGCCGGGACAGCCAACACTGAAGCTTTCTTT. This codes for CASSQAGTANTEAFF.

The gene calls are TRBV19 and TRBJ1-1; the D gene is possibly TRBD1 (6 bases). V gave up 6 bases and J gave up 6 bases, with 17 bases separating them. The CDR3 has 14 residues. Germline V gene lookup returns CDR1 LNHDA and CDR2 SQIVND (reference sequence). The CDR3 reads CASRTSGGGAEAFF. The CDR3 DNA is TGTGCCAGTAGGACTTCTGGGGGCGGCGCTGAAGCTTTCTTT.

The rearrangement links TRBV27 to TRBJ2-7; no firm D call. CDR1 is MNHEY and CDR2 is SMNVEV in the germline V gene (reference sequence). V gave up 6 bases and J gave up 1 base, with 10 bases separating them. CDR3 length equals 13 residues. The CDR3: CASSRSRSYEQYF. CDR3 coding DNA: TGTGCCAGCAGCCGCTCGAGATCCTACGAGCAGTACTTC.

J is TRBJ2-7 and V is TRBV4-1, with D maybe TRBD2 (6 bases). In germline, CDR1 is MGHRA, CDR2 YSYEKL. The CDR3 consists of 14 residues. The V end lost 1 base, the J end lost 4 bases, and 11 bases lay between the germline ends. The CDR3 DNA reads as TGCGCCAGCAGCCAAGTCGGGAGCGGGTACGAGCAGTACTTC. Encoded protein: CASSQVGSGYEQYF.

This clone appeared a few times. The chain uses TRBV10-3 and TRBJ1-1; 10 nucleotides match TRBD1. This CDR3 spans 12 amino acids. The germline V gene encodes CDR1 ENHRY and CDR2 SYGVKD. After removal of 2 bases from V and 11 bases from J, the junction contained 2 bases not matched to a gene. The CDR3 DNA sequence: TGTGCCATCAGTGAGGGGACAGGGGATGCTTTCTTT. This codes for CAISEGTGDAFF.

The chain is built from TRBV13 and TRBJ2-7; D ambiguous. The germline V and J ends were trimmed by 4 bases and 7 bases, with 17 bases remaining between them. The CDR3 consists of 14 residues. The germline CDR1 and CDR2 sequences are PRHDT and FYEKMQ (reference sequence). The DNA of the CDR3 is TGTGCCAGCAGCTCCCCTGCCCGACAAGGAGAGCAGTACTTC. This encodes CASSSPARQGEQYF.

The chain joins TRBV6-5 to TRBJ2-7, with a weak D call TRBD1 (5 bases). The germline V gene encodes CDR1 MNHEY and CDR2 SVGAGI. V was trimmed by 7 bases and J by 1 base, leaving 5 bases between them. This CDR3 comprises 11 residues. The CDR3 is CASTGSYEQYF. The DNA of the CDR3 is TGTGCCAGCACAGGGTCCTACGAGCAGTACTTC.

A single count supports this clone. The chain has TRBV13 and TRBJ2-7, with 9 bases aligning to TRBD2. With 5 bases clipped from V and 3 bases from J, the junction kept 5 bases outside the gene matches. CDR3 length equals 14 residues. Looked up from germline, CDR1 is PRHDT and CDR2 is FYEKMQ (reference sequence). The DNA for the CDR3 is TGTGCCAGCAGCCAGGGGACTAGCAGCTACGAGCAGTACTTC. Its translation is CASSQGTSSYEQYF.

The chain joins TRBV7-8 to TRBJ2-7; 7 nucleotides line up with TRBD2. CDR1 SGHVS and CDR2 FQNEAQ come from the germline V gene. This CDR3 has 14 residues. J gave up 3 bases and V 5 bases, and 7 bases lay outside the gene matches. CDR3 protein: CASSQVLADYEQYF. The CDR3 nucleotides read TGTGCCAGCAGCCAAGTCCTAGCGGACTACGAGCAGTACTTC.

The V call is TRBV2, the J call TRBJ1-2, with 7 bases lining up with TRBD1. In germline, CDR1 is SNHLY, CDR2 FYNNEI. CDR3 length: 16 amino acids. With V trimmed by 1 base and J by 6 bases, 11 bases remained unmatched. CDR3 nucleotide sequence: TGTGCCAGCAGTGAAGGCTGGGACAGCCTAGACCATGGCTACACCTTC. It is translated as CASSEGWDSLDHGYTF.

This chain links TRBV5-1 with TRBJ2-2; 7 bases are a match to TRBD2. The V and J ends lost 0 bases and 6 bases, in that order; junction bases with no gene match: 5. CDR3 length equals 15 residues. Germline lookup yields CDR1 SGHRS and CDR2 YFSETQ. The DNA of the CDR3 is TGCGCCAGCAGCTTGGGGTCTAGCGGAGCCGGGGAGCTGTTTTTT. Its translation is CASSLGSSGAGELFF.

The chain is built from TRBV27 and TRBJ2-1; 10 bases match TRBD1. This CDR3 has 16 residues. Germline CDR1 reads MNHEY; CDR2 reads SMNVEV (reference sequence). After removal of 2 bases from V and 7 bases from J, the junction contained 8 bases not matched to a gene. This chain's CDR3 is CASSLGTGVGWNEQFF. DNA of the CDR3: TGTGCCAGCAGTTTAGGGACAGGGGTCGGTTGGAATGAGCAGTTCTTC.